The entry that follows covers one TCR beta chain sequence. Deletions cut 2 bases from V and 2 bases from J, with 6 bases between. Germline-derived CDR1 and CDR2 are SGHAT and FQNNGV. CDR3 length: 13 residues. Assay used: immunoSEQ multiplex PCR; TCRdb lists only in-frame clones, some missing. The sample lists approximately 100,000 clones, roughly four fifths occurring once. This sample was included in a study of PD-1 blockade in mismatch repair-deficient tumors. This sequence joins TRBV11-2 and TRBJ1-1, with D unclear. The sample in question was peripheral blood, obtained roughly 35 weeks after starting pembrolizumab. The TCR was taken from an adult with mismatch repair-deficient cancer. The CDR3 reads CASSLWGNTEAFF. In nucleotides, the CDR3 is TGTGCCAGCAGCTTATGGGGTAACACTGAAGCTTTCTTT.